This T cell receptor beta chain comes out of a study of T-cell reconstitution after alpha-beta-depleted transplantation in children. CDR3 length: 15 amino acids. The trim removed 5 bases at V and 2 bases at J, leaving 4 bases unmatched. Findings and limits, study-wide: Expanded graft clones, several hundred of them, were reportedly the source of alpha-beta T cells about two months after transplant. Counts and diversity of T cells one year after transplant came mostly from newly produced T cells. Surviving recipient T cells and intrathymic progenitors accounted for some patients' high TCRbeta diversity at day 60.

Unique molecular identifiers were incorporated during preparation of the TCRbeta library. One entry per CDR3 protein results from TCRdb running MiXCR on the PCR reads. The table lists about a million distinct CDR3 sequences, about 29% of them singletons, with 25% to 35% in the top ten. Comment on this clonotype: Its antigen is not known.

The source was PBMCs, mostly from graft donor cells, collected 360 days after TCRalphabeta/CD19-depleted stem cell transplant. The chain uses TRBV12-3 or TRBV12-4 and TRBJ2-5, with 11 nucleotides matching TRBD1. The TCR originated in a boy younger than two who had a stem cell transplant for SCID, so the T cells may come from the graft donor. CDR3 amino acids: CASSRTGGLQETQYF. As DNA, the CDR3 is TGTGCCAGCAGTCGGACAGGGGGCCTACAAGAGACCCAGTACTTC.